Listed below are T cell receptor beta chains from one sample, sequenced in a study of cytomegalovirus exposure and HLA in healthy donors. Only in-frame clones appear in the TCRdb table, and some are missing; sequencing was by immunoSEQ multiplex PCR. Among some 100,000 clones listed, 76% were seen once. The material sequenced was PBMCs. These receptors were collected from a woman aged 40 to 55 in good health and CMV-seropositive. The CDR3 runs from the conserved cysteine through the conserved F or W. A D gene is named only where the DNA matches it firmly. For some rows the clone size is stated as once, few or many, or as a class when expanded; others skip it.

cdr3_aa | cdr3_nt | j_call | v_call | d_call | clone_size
CASGQGRPLHF | TGTGCCAGCGGCCAGGGGAGACCCCTCCACTTT | TRBJ1-6 | TRBV6-1 | NA | NA
CASGETYTEAFF | TGTGCCAGCGGGGAGACATACACTGAAGCTTTCTTT | TRBJ1-1 | TRBV7-9 | NA | once
CASSLAGQGVGYTF | TGTGCCAGCAGCTTGGCGGGACAGGGAGTTGGCTACACCTTC | TRBJ1-2 | TRBV5-6 | TRBD1 | NA
CASSSTGNYGYTF | TGCGCCAGCAGCTCTACAGGGAACTATGGCTACACCTTC | TRBJ1-2 | TRBV5-1 | NA | NA
CASSVAGGGYYNEQFF | TGTGCCAGCAGCGTGGCCGGGGGGGGCTACTACAATGAGCAGTTCTTC | TRBJ2-1 | TRBV5-4 | TRBD2 | NA
CASSPGTGGETQYF | TGTGCCAGCAGCCCCGGGACAGGGGGAGAGACCCAGTACTTC | TRBJ2-5 | TRBV7-9 | TRBD1 | once
CASSAGSSPLHF | TGTGCCAGCTCAGCAGGGTCCTCACCCCTCCACTTT | TRBJ1-6 | TRBV18 | NA | NA
CASRLGSGLDEAFF | TGTGCCAGCAGGCTAGGATCGGGTCTGGATGAAGCTTTCTTT | TRBJ1-1 | TRBV7-9 | NA | few
CASSPGIQETQYF | TGTGCCTCTAGCCCCGGGATCCAAGAGACCCAGTACTTC | TRBJ2-5 | TRBV5-4 | NA | few
CASRDSIRDTSPLHF | TGTGCCAGTCGCGACTCCATCCGGGACACCTCACCCCTCCACTTT | TRBJ1-6 | TRBV5-6 | NA | NA
CASSFWARSNQPQHF | TGTGCCAGCAGTTTTTGGGCCCGGAGCAATCAGCCCCAGCATTTT | TRBJ1-5 | TRBV27 | NA | NA
CASSPTRRGAGELFF | TGTGCCAGCAGCCCCACCCGCCGCGGAGCCGGGGAGCTGTTTTTT | TRBJ2-2 | TRBV7-8 | NA | NA
CASSFESGPDTQYF | TGCGCCAGCAGCTTCGAGAGCGGACCGGATACGCAGTATTTT | TRBJ2-3 | TRBV5-1 | NA | NA
CASSYWQGFGTEAFF | TGTGCCAGCAGTTACTGGCAGGGGTTCGGCACTGAAGCTTTCTTT | TRBJ1-1 | TRBV6-5 | NA | NA
CASSPGVSGKNIQYF | TGTGCCAGCAGCCCGGGGGTTTCGGGGAAAAACATTCAGTACTTC | TRBJ2-4 | TRBV7-9 | NA | NA
CASSPGSLSNQPQHF | TGTGCCAGCAGCCCCGGGTCCCTCAGCAATCAGCCCCAGCATTTT | TRBJ1-5 | TRBV9 | NA | few
CASSLRGGALETQYF | TGTGCCAGCAGCTTGCGTGGGGGGGCACTAGAGACCCAGTACTTC | TRBJ2-5 | TRBV5-4 | NA | few
CASSQEGLAGGLSYNEQFF | TGTGCCAGCAGCCAAGAAGGGCTAGCGGGGGGCCTCTCCTACAATGAGCAGTTCTTC | TRBJ2-1 | TRBV4-2 | TRBD2 | NA
CASRGAGTGSTGELFF | TGTGCCAGCAGGGGGGCCGGGACAGGGTCCACCGGGGAGCTGTTTTTT | TRBJ2-2 | TRBV28 | TRBD1 | once
CASSRRTGVNWAGNTIYF | TGTGCCAGCAGCCGACGGACAGGGGTGAATTGGGCTGGAAACACCATATATTTT | TRBJ1-3 | TRBV9 | TRBD1 | NA
CASSWRPGTGELFF | TGTGCCAGCTCTTGGCGGCCGGGAACCGGGGAGCTGTTTTTT | TRBJ2-2 | TRBV6-1 | NA | NA
CASSDSFAGVTDTQYF | TGTGCCAGCAGTGACTCGTTTGCGGGGGTTACAGATACGCAGTATTTT | TRBJ2-3 | TRBV6-4 | TRBD2 | NA
CASSLGGTGGNEQFF | TGCGCCAGCAGCTTGGGCGGGACAGGGGGTAATGAGCAGTTCTTC | TRBJ2-1 | TRBV5-1 | TRBD1 | few
CASSDSGGRNTGELFF | TGTGCCAGCAGCGATAGCGGGGGCCGGAACACCGGGGAGCTGTTTTTT | TRBJ2-2 | TRBV5-4 | TRBD2 | NA
CASSPLAGGLHEQFF | TGTGCCAGCTCACCTCTAGCGGGGGGCCTACATGAGCAGTTCTTC | TRBJ2-1 | TRBV18 | TRBD2 | NA
CASSLGQGAGELFF | TGTGCCAGCAGTTTGGGACAGGGAGCCGGGGAGCTGTTTTTT | TRBJ2-2 | TRBV9 | TRBD1 | few
CASSQELRHEANQPQHF | TGCGCCAGCAGCCAAGAGTTGCGGCATGAAGCCAATCAGCCCCAGCATTTT | TRBJ1-5 | TRBV4-1 | NA | NA
CASTALAGGYNEQFF | TGTGCCAGCACCGCGCTAGCGGGGGGTTACAATGAGCAGTTCTTC | TRBJ2-1 | TRBV2 | TRBD2 | NA
CASSRQGVEQFF | TGCGCCAGCAGTCGACAGGGGGTAGAGCAGTTCTTC | TRBJ2-1 | TRBV5-1 | TRBD1 | NA
CATSRERTIGNTIYF | TGTGCCACCAGCAGAGAGCGGACAATCGGAAACACCATATATTTT | TRBJ1-3 | TRBV15 | NA | once
CASSAGGTGFGSPLHF | TGTGCCAGCAGCGCCGGGGGGACAGGTTTCGGATCACCCCTCCACTTT | TRBJ1-6 | TRBV7-2 | TRBD1 | NA
CASSIGQGGSNQPQHF | TGTGCCAGTAGTATAGGACAGGGAGGCAGCAATCAGCCCCAGCATTTT | TRBJ1-5 | TRBV19 | TRBD1 | NA
CASSPGQGLKETQYF | TGCGCCAGCAGCCCGGGACAGGGTCTGAAAGAGACCCAGTACTTC | TRBJ2-5 | TRBV5-1 | TRBD1 | NA
CASSRTVPYGYTF | TGTGCCAGCAGCCGGACTGTTCCTTATGGCTACACCTTC | TRBJ1-2 | TRBV7-2 | NA | NA
CASSSKVTGGSDNSPLHF | TGTGCCAGCAGCTCCAAGGTGACAGGGGGCTCAGATAATTCACCCCTCCACTTT | TRBJ1-6 | TRBV11-3 | TRBD1 | few
CASSHAGTGATYEQYF | TGCGCCAGCAGCCACGCTGGGACAGGGGCCACCTACGAGCAGTACTTC | TRBJ2-7 | TRBV4-1 | TRBD1 | NA
CAGVSVEASPLHF | TGTGCCGGGGTATCAGTGGAGGCTTCACCCCTCCACTTT | TRBJ1-6 | TRBV2 | NA | NA
CASSLDLLRSYEQYF | TGTGCCAGCAGCTTGGATCTGCTACGATCCTACGAGCAGTACTTC | TRBJ2-7 | TRBV5-5 | NA | NA
CASLPPGFTEAFF | TGTGCCAGCCTACCGCCAGGGTTCACTGAAGCTTTCTTT | TRBJ1-1 | TRBV6-5 | NA | few
CATFDSGGRETQYF | TGTGCCACCTTCGATAGCGGGGGGAGGGAGACCCAGTACTTC | TRBJ2-5 | TRBV10-3 | TRBD2 | NA
CASSFAGTKGEKLFF | TGCGCCAGCAGCTTCGCCGGGACAAAAGGCGAAAAACTGTTTTTT | TRBJ1-4 | TRBV5-1 | NA | NA
CAWKRTSVNEQFF | TGTGCCTGGAAACGGACTAGCGTAAATGAGCAGTTCTTC | TRBJ2-1 | TRBV30 | TRBD2 | once
CAWSNGVSYGQYF | TGTGCCTGGAGTAACGGGGTGAGTTACGGGCAGTACTTC | TRBJ2-7 | TRBV30 | NA | NA
CASSQDPRGQETQYF | TGCGCCAGCAGCCAAGACCCCAGGGGGCAAGAGACCCAGTACTTC | TRBJ2-5 | TRBV4-1 | TRBD1 | NA
CASSQNNSPLHF | TGTGCCAGCAGCCAGAATAATTCACCCCTCCACTTT | TRBJ1-6 | TRBV7-2 | NA | NA
CASTPTAGQGTEAFF | TGCGCCAGCACCCCTACGGCAGGGCAAGGCACTGAAGCTTTCTTT | TRBJ1-1 | TRBV5-1 | NA | NA
CASSYSGEGTDTQYF | TGTGCCAGCAGTTACTCCGGGGAAGGGACAGATACGCAGTATTTT | TRBJ2-3 | TRBV6-5 | NA | NA
CAISRDSDSGNTIYF | TGTGCCATCAGTCGGGACAGCGACTCTGGAAACACCATATATTTT | TRBJ1-3 | TRBV10-3 | TRBD1 | few
CASSRNEASGGPRDTQYF | TGCGCCAGCAGCCGAAATGAGGCTAGCGGGGGCCCCCGGGATACGCAGTATTTT | TRBJ2-3 | TRBV4-1 | TRBD2 | few
CASTELPGDTEAFF | TGTGCCAGCACCGAGCTCCCAGGGGACACTGAAGCTTTCTTT | TRBJ1-1 | TRBV7-2 | NA | NA
CASSIEGRTEAFF | TGTGCCAGTAGTATTGAGGGGAGGACTGAAGCTTTCTTT | TRBJ1-1 | TRBV19 | NA | NA
CASSKGQGQFF | TGTGCCAGCAGCAAGGGACAGGGGCAGTTCTTC | TRBJ2-1 | TRBV21-1 | NA | NA
CASSVLAGGVNEQFF | TGTGCCAGCAGTGTCCTAGCGGGGGGAGTTAATGAGCAGTTCTTC | TRBJ2-1 | TRBV2 | TRBD2 | NA
CASSEEQGAGSQHF | TGTGCCAGCAGTGAGGAGCAGGGGGCAGGATCCCAGCATTTT | TRBJ1-5 | TRBV6-4 | TRBD1 | NA